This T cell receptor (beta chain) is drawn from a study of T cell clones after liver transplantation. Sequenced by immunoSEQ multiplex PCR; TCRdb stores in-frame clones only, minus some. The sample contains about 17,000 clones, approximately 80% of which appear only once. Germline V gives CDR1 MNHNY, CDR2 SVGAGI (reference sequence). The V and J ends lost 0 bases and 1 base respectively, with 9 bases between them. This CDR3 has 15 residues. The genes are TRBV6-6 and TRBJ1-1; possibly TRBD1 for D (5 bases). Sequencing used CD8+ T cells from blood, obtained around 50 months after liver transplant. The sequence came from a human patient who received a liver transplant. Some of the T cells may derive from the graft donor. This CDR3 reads CASSYSAGWNTEAFF. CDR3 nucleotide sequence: TGTGCCAGCAGTTACTCGGCAGGGTGGAACACTGAAGCTTTCTTT.